Below, 25 T cell receptor beta chains from the same sample are listed, as sequenced in a study of OX40 agonist ivuxolimab in advanced cancers. The library relied on the immunoSEQ multiplex PCR assay. TCRdb's version of the immuneACCESS table is confined to in-frame rearrangements and falls short of the full clone set. An unresolved V gene accounts for under half of the shortfall where checked; the remainder is of unknown origin. Present in this sample are tens of thousands of clones, about 89% of which were seen just once. The ten largest clones represent around 20% of the sample. This specimen consisted of CD4+ or CD8+ T cells sorted from blood, obtained in a trial of the OX40 agonist ivuxolimab. The source of these receptors is an adult with an advanced solid tumor such as melanoma, head and neck, liver or kidney cancer.

The CDR3 nucleotides read TGTGCCAGCAGCCTCGGCCCGACAGAGCCCCAGCATTTT. This encodes CASSLGPTEPQHF. The rearrangement joins TRBV6-5 to TRBJ1-5; tentative D call: TRBD1 (5 bases). Germline V gene sequence: CDR1 MNHEY, CDR2 SVGAGI. This CDR3 is built from 13 residues. Trimming removed 6 bases from V and 8 bases from J, with 14 bases in between.

CDR3 nucleotide sequence: TGTGCCAGCAGCTTGAGGGACGCTTCCTACAATGAGCAGTTCTTC. Translated: CASSLRDASYNEQFF. The chain couples TRBV27 to TRBJ2-1; D is possibly TRBD1 or TRBD2 (5 bases each). Germline V gives CDR1 MNHEY, CDR2 SMNVEV (reference sequence). This CDR3 has 15 amino acids. V lost 6 bases to trimming and J lost 1 base, with 13 bases between them.

The chain uses TRBV6-1 and TRBJ2-7; TRBD2 aligns across 10 bases. The CDR3 spans 17 residues. After removal of 0 bases from V and 3 bases from J, the junction contained 8 bases not matched to a gene. Germline loops: CDR1 MNHNS, CDR2 SASEGT. CDR3 loop: CASSEAGLAGVVYEQYF. CDR3 sequence (DNA): TGTGCCAGCAGTGAAGCGGGGCTAGCGGGGGTAGTCTACGAGCAGTACTTC.

This clone occurred a few times. This same CDR3 is encoded by further DNA sequences in the sample. V is TRBV15 and J is TRBJ1-6; D is unclear. Germline CDR1 reads LNHNV; CDR2 reads YYDKDF (reference sequence). The CDR3 runs 13 residues. With 0 bases removed from V and 10 bases from J, the gap between germline ends came to 7 bases. The CDR3 loop reads CATSRERFSPLHF. CDR3 DNA: TGTGCCACCAGCAGAGAAAGGTTCTCACCCCTCCACTTT.

The CDR3 loop reads CASSYFAAGETQYF. The DNA for the CDR3 is TGTGCCAGCAGTTACTTCGCTGCGGGAGAGACCCAGTACTTC. The rearrangement joins TRBV6-6 to TRBJ2-5, with D perhaps TRBD2 (5 bases). Trimming took off 1 base at V and 4 bases at J, with 10 bases between the two ends. CDR3 length: 14 amino acids. CDR1 and CDR2 (germline): MNHNY, SVGAGI (reference sequence).

CDR3 coding DNA: TGCGCCAGCCTACAGGGGGCTTTAGAGACCCAGTACTTC. Its protein product is CASLQGALETQYF. The chain uses TRBV10-2 and TRBJ2-5; TRBD1 agrees at 9 bases. Trimming at V came to 8 bases and at J to 4 bases, leaving 5 bases not matched to a gene. Germline V lookup: CDR1 WSHSY, CDR2 SAAADI. The CDR3 length is 13 residues.

The chain is built from TRBV11-2 and TRBJ1-1, with 8 nucleotides matching TRBD1. CDR3 length equals 15 residues. CDR1 and CDR2 (germline): SGHAT, FQNNGV. J lost 1 base, V lost 5 bases, and 6 bases had no gene match. The DNA of the CDR3 is TGTGCCAGCAGCGTTGGACAGGGCCCGAACACTGAAGCTTTCTTT. Protein: CASSVGQGPNTEAFF.

This chain links TRBV4-2 with TRBJ2-3; D uncertain. The V and J ends lost 1 base and 0 bases respectively, with 2 bases between them. Germline CDR1 and CDR2: LGHNA and YNFKEQ. This CDR3 has 13 amino acids. CDR3 residues: CASSQGSTDTQYF. The CDR3 DNA reads TGTGCCAGCAGCCAAGGTAGCACAGATACGCAGTATTTT.

This sequence joins TRBV7-9 and TRBJ2-2; perhaps TRBD1 as D (5 bases). Germline lookup yields CDR1 SEHNR and CDR2 FQNEAQ (reference sequence). The CDR3 consists of 15 residues. V was clipped by 6 bases and J by 0 bases, with 11 bases between them. DNA for the CDR3: TGTGCCAGCAGTCAGGACATTTCGAACACCGGGGAGCTGTTTTTT. Encoded protein: CASSQDISNTGELFF.

This chain uses TRBV4-1 with TRBJ2-7; the D gene is possibly TRBD1 (5 bases). This CDR3 contains 14 residues. The V end lost 3 bases, the J end lost 1 base, and 10 bases lay between the germline ends. Per germline, CDR1 MGHRA and CDR2 YSYEKL. CDR3 amino acids: CASSQSGRSYEQYF. CDR3 coding DNA: TGCGCCAGCAGCCAGTCAGGGCGTTCCTACGAGCAGTACTTC.

V usage is TRBV7-8 and J usage is TRBJ1-5; weak D call: TRBD1 (5 bases). The V end was cut by 3 bases, the J end by 0 bases, with 12 bases between. CDR3 length: 16 amino acids. CDR1 and CDR2 from the germline V gene are SGHVS and FQNEAQ. The CDR3 sequence: CASSFQGLYSNQPQHF. CDR3 DNA: TGTGCCAGCAGCTTCCAGGGACTTTATAGCAATCAGCCCCAGCATTTT.

The V call is TRBV7-9, the J call TRBJ2-5, with 7 bases aligning to TRBD1. The DNA end is a closer match to TRBJ2-7, so the J assignment may be wrong. The CDR3 runs 19 residues. In germline, CDR1 is SEHNR, CDR2 FQNEAQ (reference sequence). The CDR3 nucleotides are TGTGCCAGCAGTTTGACGAGACAGGGCGTTTACTCGAGCTCCTACGAGCAGTACTTC. Protein sequence: CASSLTRQGVYSSSYEQYF.

The rearrangement links TRBV7-3 to TRBJ1-1, with D possibly being TRBD1 (6 bases). V shed 5 bases and J shed 0 bases, with 13 bases lying between them. CDR3 length equals 15 residues. Germline CDR1 is SGHTA and CDR2 is FQGTGA. CDR3 residues: CASSPLGGMNTEAFF. Written as DNA, the CDR3 is TGTGCCAGCAGCCCATTGGGGGGCATGAACACTGAAGCTTTCTTT.

This sequence joins TRBV27 and TRBJ2-1; TRBD2 aligns across 11 bases. CDR3 length: 16 amino acids. CDR1 is MNHEY, CDR2 SMNVEV, per germline (reference sequence). The trim removed 3 bases at V and 7 bases at J, leaving 8 bases unmatched. DNA of the CDR3: TGTGCCAGCAGTTTTATACCGGTAGCGGGGGGGAATGAGCAGTTCTTC. This sequence encodes CASSFIPVAGGNEQFF.

The genes are TRBV7-9 and TRBJ1-4, with a tentative D call TRBD1 (6 bases). CDR1 and CDR2 from the germline V gene are SEHNR and FQNEAQ (reference sequence). This CDR3 has 14 amino acids. Trimming removed 4 bases at V and 8 bases at J, with 14 bases between. CDR3 DNA sequence: TGTGCCAGCAGCTCTCCACAGGGATGGGAAAAACTGTTTTTT. Amino acids: CASSSPQGWEKLFF.

This clone was counted a few times. V and J are TRBV15 and TRBJ1-6, with D hard to call. The CDR3 contains 14 residues. CDR1 is LNHNV, CDR2 YYDKDF, per germline (reference sequence). V lost 1 base and J 8 bases, leaving 9 bases between the germline ends. CDR3 DNA sequence: TGTGCCACCAGCAGAGGAGTCAGTTATTCACCCCTCCACTTT. This encodes CATSRGVSYSPLHF.

This clone was counted once. The rearrangement links TRBV25-1 to TRBJ2-2, with 7 bases that match TRBD2. The CDR3 covers 16 residues. V lost 1 base and J lost 4; bases outside the gene matches: 6. Per the germline V gene, CDR1 is MGHDK and CDR2 is SYGVNS. For the CDR3, the DNA is TGTGCCAGCAGTGAATGGGGCGGGGGAGCCACCGGGGAGCTGTTTTTT. Protein: CASSEWGGGATGELFF.

This clone was counted between two and nine times. This chain links TRBV7-3 with TRBJ1-2, with D hard to call. The germline V and J ends were trimmed by 2 bases and 4 bases, with 20 bases remaining between them. The CDR3 sequence is 17 residues long. The germline V gene has CDR1 SGHTA and CDR2 FQGTGA. CDR3 nucleotide sequence: TGTGCCAGCAGCTTAGCGGGGATTGGGCAGGAACTCTATGGCTACACCTTC. It yields the protein CASSLAGIGQELYGYTF.

The rearrangement links TRBV4-2 to TRBJ1-1; no firm D call. Germline loops: CDR1 LGHNA, CDR2 YNFKEQ. CDR3 length: 16 amino acids. Trimming took 0 bases from V and 2 from J, leaving 13 bases between them. CDR3 nucleotides: TGTGCCAGCAGCCAAGATCTGTCAGTTGATAACACTGAAGCTTTCTTT. It codes for CASSQDLSVDNTEAFF.

The rearrangement links TRBV28 to TRBJ1-5, with 10 bases matching TRBD1. V lost 5 bases, J lost 4 bases, and 8 bases stayed unmatched. This CDR3 comprises 16 residues. CDR1 is MDHEN, CDR2 SYDVKM, per germline. CDR3 residues: CASSRVGTGVNQPQHF. The CDR3 bases are TGTGCCAGCAGTCGTGTGGGGACAGGGGTAAATCAGCCCCAGCATTTT.

The gene calls are TRBV27 and TRBJ1-4, with 7 bases identical to TRBD1. CDR3 size: 14 residues. V lost 6 bases to trimming and J lost 8 bases; unmatched junction nucleotides: 9. Looked up from germline, CDR1 is MNHEY and CDR2 is SMNVEV (reference sequence). The CDR3 region has the DNA TGTGCCAGCAGAAAGGGGCAGGGGGGCGAAAAACTGTTTTTT. This codes for CASRKGQGGEKLFF.

V and J are TRBV11-2 and TRBJ1-2; D gene ambiguous. Germline V gene sequence: CDR1 SGHAT, CDR2 FQNNGV. The CDR3 consists of 12 residues. Trimming shortened V by 5 bases and J by 8 bases, and 12 bases separated the two germline ends. In nucleotides, the CDR3 is TGTGCCAGCAGCGAGCAGGAATCGGGCTACACCTTC. This translates into CASSEQESGYTF.

V gene TRBV7-9 combines with J gene TRBJ1-6, with D perhaps matching TRBD1 (5 bases). V was cut by 5 bases and J by 4 bases, with 12 bases left in between. The CDR3 spans 15 residues. CDR1 and CDR2 from the germline V gene are SEHNR and FQNEAQ (reference sequence). CDR3 nucleotide sequence: TGTGCCAGCAGCACGTCGACAGAATATAATTCACCCCTCCACTTT. Translation gives CASSTSTEYNSPLHF.

The chain combines TRBV7-3 with TRBJ2-2; D not certain. Germline V CDR1 and CDR2: SGHTA, FQGTGA. Trimming stripped 2 bases from V and 3 bases from J, with 4 bases between. This CDR3 region has 13 residues. The CDR3 nucleotides are TGTGCCAGCAGCTTACTCGACACCGGGGAGCTGTTTTTT. It translates to CASSLLDTGELFF.

This clone was detected once. The V and J genes are TRBV19 and TRBJ2-3; D may match TRBD1 or TRBD2 (7 bases each). Germline V CDR1 and CDR2: LNHDA, SQIVND (reference sequence). The CDR3 covers 16 residues. V was cut by 3 bases and J by 1 base, with 14 bases left in between. The CDR3, as DNA: TGTGCCAGTAGTATTCTGACAGGGAGGGGCACAGATACGCAGTATTTT. The encoded protein is CASSILTGRGTDTQYF.